Below, 17 T cell receptor beta chains from the same sample are listed, as sequenced in a study of cytomegalovirus exposure and HLA in healthy donors. PCR involved 60 Vbeta and 13 Jbeta primers. Data came from immunoSEQ multiplex PCR; TCRdb stores just in-frame clones and leaves some out. Of under 200,000 clones in the sample, just under 80% were seen once. Sequencing was carried out using PBMCs. These receptors all come from a woman in her forties or fifties in good health and CMV-seronegative.

V gene TRBV6-4 combines with J gene TRBJ1-1; tentative D call: TRBD1 (6 bases). The germline V gene has CDR1 MRHNA and CDR2 SNTAGT. V lost 0 bases to trimming and J lost 4 bases, with 15 bases between them. The CDR3 has 16 amino acids. The CDR3 loop is CASSDSPGAGSTEAFF. The CDR3 DNA is TGTGCCAGCAGTGACTCCCCAGGGGCTGGAAGCACTGAAGCTTTCTTT.

The chain joins TRBV14 to TRBJ1-2; D ambiguous. The CDR3 is 11 residues long. Germline V gene lookup returns CDR1 SGHDN and CDR2 FVKESK. V was trimmed by 0 bases and J by 13 bases, leaving 9 bases between them. The CDR3 protein is CASSQDYQVTF. The CDR3, as DNA: TGTGCCAGCAGCCAAGATTATCAGGTCACCTTC. The full variable domain, in which reference TRBV14 and TRBJ1-2 provide the parts outside the CDR3, is EAGVTQFPSHSVIEKGQTVTLRCDPISGHDNLYWYRRVMGKEIKFLLHFVKESKQDESGMPNNRFLAERTGGTYSTLKVQPAELEDSGVYFCASSQDYQVTFGSGTRLTVV.

The chain joins TRBV5-6 to TRBJ1-3, with D maybe TRBD1 (5 bases). CDR3 length equals 15 residues. The germline V gene encodes CDR1 SGHDT and CDR2 YYEEEE. The ends were cut back, 2 bases at V and 2 bases at J, with 11 bases in the middle. The CDR3 nucleotides read TGTGCCAGCAGCTTTTTGGGGCAGCCTGGAAACACCATATATTTT. This sequence encodes CASSFLGQPGNTIYF.

The rearrangement uses TRBV18 and TRBJ2-7, with TRBD1 matching 7 bases. CDR3 length equals 15 residues. Germline-derived CDR1 and CDR2 are KGHSH and LQKENI. J lost 5 bases, V lost 1 base, and 8 bases had no gene match. The CDR3 region has the DNA TGTGCCAGCTCACCACAGGGGGCTGTGCTCCACGAGCAGTACTTC. Translating gives CASSPQGAVLHEQYF.

As to this clone: It is unclear where the CDR3 begins or ends on the DNA, so no DNA is shown, and the CDR3 is as TCRdb lists it. This chain connects TRBV21-1 to TRBJ2-2; no check of the table's D call, TRBD1, against the DNA was made. TRBV21-1 corresponds to a pseudogene. The CDR3 is 17 residues long, ends included. CDR3: CARPYTAWGSGTGELFF.

The chain combines TRBV21-1 with TRBJ1-2; no DNA check was done on the table's D call, TRBD1. TRBV21-1 represents a pseudogene. This CDR3 comprises 19 residues. This CDR3 is CASSKGDRQGPAPSYAYTF. CDR3 in DNA: TGTGCCAGCAGCAAAGGGGACCGGCAGGGGCCGGCCCCCTCTTATGCTTACACCTTC.

V is TRBV10-3 and J is TRBJ2-2; possible D gene TRBD1, 6 bases. The CDR3 runs to 14 residues. The V gene lost 8 bases and the J gene lost 4 bases, with 14 bases spanning the gap. CDR1 and CDR2 (germline): ENHRY, SYGVKD. The CDR3 spells CAIGGQLATGELFF. The CDR3 DNA sequence: TGTGCCATCGGAGGACAGTTGGCCACCGGGGAGCTGTTTTTT.

The sample holds a few counts of this clone. The chain employs TRBV18 and TRBJ2-1, with 8 bases fitting TRBD2. Germline V gene lookup returns CDR1 KGHSH and CDR2 LQKENI. Trimming took 4 bases from V and 7 from J; bases not matched to a gene: 18. The CDR3 is made up of 18 amino acids. CDR3 in amino acids: CASSRTSGAGTQRNEQFF. DNA for the CDR3: TGTGCCAGCTCACGAACTAGCGGAGCGGGAACCCAACGGAATGAGCAGTTCTTC.

The chain links TRBV28 to TRBJ2-7, with D possibly being TRBD1 (6 bases). Per the germline V gene, CDR1 is MDHEN and CDR2 is SYDVKM. This CDR3 is 15 amino acids long. Trimming stripped 11 bases from V and 2 bases from J, with 22 bases between. CDR3: CACKRDITFTYEQYF. CDR3 bases: TGTGCCTGCAAAAGGGACATAACTTTTACCTACGAGCAGTACTTC.

This clone turned up a few times. The rearrangement joins TRBV10-3 to TRBJ2-7; weak D call: TRBD2 (5 bases). The CDR3 is made up of 15 amino acids. V lost 4 bases and J lost 7, with 20 bases in between. CDR1 and CDR2 (germline): ENHRY, SYGVKD. The CDR3 sequence is CAISVQARESSEQYF. In DNA form, the CDR3 reads TGTGCCATCAGTGTTCAAGCCCGGGAATCTTCTGAGCAGTACTTC.

This clone has a handful of counts. The rearrangement joins TRBV4-2 to TRBJ1-1; the D gene is possibly TRBD1 (6 bases). This CDR3 comprises 15 residues. From germline, CDR1 is LGHNA and CDR2 YNFKEQ. The V gene lost 3 bases and the J gene lost 3 bases, with 14 bases spanning the gap. CDR3 sequence (DNA): TGTGCCAGCAGCCAGGGGGGGACAAGAGACACTGAAGCTTTCTTT. Its protein is CASSQGGTRDTEAFF.

The gene calls are TRBV5-1 and TRBJ1-4; D not resolved. CDR1 SGHRS and CDR2 YFSETQ come from the germline V gene. The CDR3 has 14 residues. V was shortened by 1 base and J by 7 bases, with 11 bases between the two germline ends. The CDR3 region has the DNA TGCGCCAGCAGCTTGTCGGGATCCAGTGAAAAACTGTTTTTT. This gives the protein CASSLSGSSEKLFF.

The chain has TRBV6-5 and TRBJ1-2; no firm D call. This CDR3 has 13 amino acids. Germline CDR1 reads MNHEY; CDR2 reads SVGAGI. V gave up 3 bases and J gave up 4 bases, with 9 bases separating them. CDR3 protein: CASSYPGGYGYTF. CDR3 in DNA: TGTGCCAGCAGTTATCCGGGAGGCTATGGCTACACCTTC.

This clone occurred once. J is TRBJ1-1 and V is TRBV27, with 8 bases matching TRBD1. Germline trimming cut 6 bases from V and 4 bases from J; bases unmatched to any gene: 7. CDR3 length: 14 residues. Germline assignment: CDR1 MNHEY and CDR2 SMNVEV (reference sequence). The CDR3 is CASSPGQVTTEAFF. In nucleotides, the CDR3 is TGTGCCAGCAGCCCGGGACAGGTAACCACTGAAGCTTTCTTT.

J is TRBJ1-1 and V is TRBV28; D is unclear. Germline assignment: CDR1 MDHEN and CDR2 SYDVKM. V dropped 11 bases and J dropped 4 bases, with 20 bases sitting between them. The CDR3 extends over 14 amino acids. This CDR3 is CAARGGIWSTEAFF. In nucleotides, the CDR3 is TGTGCCGCCCGCGGAGGGATTTGGAGCACTGAAGCTTTCTTT.

This chain connects TRBV6-5 to TRBJ2-1; a weak D match, TRBD2 (7 bases). CDR3 length equals 13 residues. CDR1 and CDR2 (germline): MNHEY, SVGAGI. Trimming removed 5 bases at V and 8 bases at J, with 13 bases between. CDR3 loop: CASSSQGRDEQFF. The CDR3 nucleotides are TGTGCCAGCAGTAGTCAGGGGAGGGATGAGCAGTTCTTC.

The chain has TRBV15 and TRBJ1-2; TRBD1 agrees at 9 bases. Germline V CDR1 and CDR2: LNHNV, YYDKDF (reference sequence). The CDR3 extends over 15 amino acids. After removal of 3 bases from V and 1 base from J, the junction contained 3 bases not matched to a gene. CDR3 in DNA: TGTGCCACCAGCAGGGGGGACAGGGATAACTATGGCTACACCTTC. Protein product: CATSRGDRDNYGYTF.